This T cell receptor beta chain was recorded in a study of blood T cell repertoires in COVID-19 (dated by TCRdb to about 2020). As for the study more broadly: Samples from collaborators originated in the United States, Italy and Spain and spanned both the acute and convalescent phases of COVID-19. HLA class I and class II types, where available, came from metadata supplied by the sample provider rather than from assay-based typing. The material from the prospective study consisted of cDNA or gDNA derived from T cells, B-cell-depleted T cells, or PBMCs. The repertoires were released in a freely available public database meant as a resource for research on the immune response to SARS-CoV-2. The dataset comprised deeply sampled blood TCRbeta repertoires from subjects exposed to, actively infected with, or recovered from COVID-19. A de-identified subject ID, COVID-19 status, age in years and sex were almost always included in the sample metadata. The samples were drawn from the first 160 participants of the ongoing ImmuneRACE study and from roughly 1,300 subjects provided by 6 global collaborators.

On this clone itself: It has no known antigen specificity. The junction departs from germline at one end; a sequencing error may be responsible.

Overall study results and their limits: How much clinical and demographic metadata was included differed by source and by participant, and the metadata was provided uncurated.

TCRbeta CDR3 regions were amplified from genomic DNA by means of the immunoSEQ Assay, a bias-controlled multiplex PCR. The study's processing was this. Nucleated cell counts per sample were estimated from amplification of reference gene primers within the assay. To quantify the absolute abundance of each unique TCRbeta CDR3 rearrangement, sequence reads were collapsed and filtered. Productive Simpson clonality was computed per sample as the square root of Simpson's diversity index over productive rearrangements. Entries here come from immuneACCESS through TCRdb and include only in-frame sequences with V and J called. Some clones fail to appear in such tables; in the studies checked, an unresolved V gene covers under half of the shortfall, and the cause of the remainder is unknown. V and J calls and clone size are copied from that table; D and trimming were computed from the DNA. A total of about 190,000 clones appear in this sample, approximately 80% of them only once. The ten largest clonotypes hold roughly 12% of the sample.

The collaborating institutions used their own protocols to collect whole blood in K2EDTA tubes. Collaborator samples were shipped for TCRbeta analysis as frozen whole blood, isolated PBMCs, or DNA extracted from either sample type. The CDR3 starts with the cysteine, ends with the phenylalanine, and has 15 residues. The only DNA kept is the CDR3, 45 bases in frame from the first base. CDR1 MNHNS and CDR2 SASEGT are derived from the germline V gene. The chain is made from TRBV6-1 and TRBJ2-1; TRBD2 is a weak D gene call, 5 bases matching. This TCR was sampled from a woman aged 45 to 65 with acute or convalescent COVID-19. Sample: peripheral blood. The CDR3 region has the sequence CASREGLTTYNEQFF. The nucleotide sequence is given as TGTGCCAGCAGGGAAGGACTTACCACCTACAATGAGCAGTTCTTC.